Listed here are 25 T cell receptor beta chains from one sample, sequenced in a study of OX40 agonist ivuxolimab in advanced cancers. The method was immunoSEQ multiplex PCR; TCRdb's version includes in-frame clones alone and lacks a portion of them. The profile shows approximately 54,000 clones, about 91% of them singletons. The specimen comprised CD4+ or CD8+ T cells sorted from blood, sampled in a trial of the OX40 agonist ivuxolimab. The receptors here all came from an adult with an advanced solid tumor such as melanoma, head and neck, liver or kidney cancer.

The chain couples TRBV28 to TRBJ1-1; D not certain. With 3 bases removed from V and 3 bases from J, the gap between germline ends came to 5 bases. CDR1 is MDHEN, CDR2 SYDVKM, per germline. The CDR3 loop spans 12 amino acids. CDR3 residues: CASSFDYTEAFF. For the CDR3, the DNA is TGTGCCAGCAGTTTCGACTACACTGAAGCTTTCTTT.

The chain is built from TRBV11-2 and TRBJ2-7; 9 bases fit TRBD1. Germline assignment: CDR1 SGHAT and CDR2 FQNNGV. J was trimmed by 0 bases and V by 6 bases; bases with no gene match: 9. This CDR3 is 16 amino acids long. DNA for the CDR3: TGTGCCAGCAGATACCAACCGGGACAGGGCTCCTACGAGCAGTACTTC. Amino acid sequence: CASRYQPGQGSYEQYF.

The chain links TRBV6-6 to TRBJ1-1; 7 nucleotides align to TRBD1. The V segment lost 5 bases and the J segment 0 bases; nucleotides outside the gene matches: 3. Germline V gene data show CDR1 as MNHNY and CDR2 as SVGAGI (reference sequence). The CDR3 sequence is 14 residues long. CDR3 in DNA: TGTGCCAGCAGTCAGACAGGGTTGAACACTGAAGCTTTCTTT. Amino acids: CASSQTGLNTEAFF.

This chain connects TRBV5-8 to TRBJ1-1; 7 nucleotides align to TRBD1. The V and J ends lost 4 bases and 2 bases, in that order; junction bases with no gene match: 8. Looked up from germline, CDR1 is SGHTS and CDR2 is YDEGEE. CDR3 size: 15 residues. CDR3 sequence: CASSRGTVFNTEAFF. The CDR3 DNA reads TGTGCCAGCAGCCGAGGGACAGTTTTTAACACTGAAGCTTTCTTT. Variable domain in full (rest from reference TRBV5-8 and TRBJ1-1): EAGVTQSPTHLIKTRGQQATLRCSPISGHTSVYWYQQALGLGLQFLLWYDEGEERNRGNFPPRFSGRQFPNYSSELNVNALELEDSALYLCASSRGTVFNTEAFFGQGTRLTVV.

This sequence joins TRBV4-1 and TRBJ2-7, with 9 nucleotides matching TRBD1. Germline V lookup: CDR1 MGHRA, CDR2 YSYEKL. There are 16 residues in the CDR3. V lost 0 bases and J lost 2; bases outside the gene matches: 5. This CDR3 is CASSQDKDRGAYEQYF. CDR3 DNA: TGCGCCAGCAGCCAAGACAAGGACAGGGGTGCCTACGAGCAGTACTTC.

The chain links TRBV7-9 to TRBJ1-1; D is uncertain. V dropped 5 bases and J dropped 3 bases, with 7 bases sitting between them. The CDR3 has 12 amino acids. Looked up from germline, CDR1 is SEHNR and CDR2 is FQNEAQ (reference sequence). The CDR3 bases are TGTGCCAGCAGCCGACCTTACACTGAAGCTTTCTTT. Amino acid sequence: CASSRPYTEAFF. The whole variable domain, filled in from reference TRBV7-9 and TRBJ1-1, reads DTGVSQNPRHKITKRGQNVTFRCDPISEHNRLYWYRQTLGQGPEFLTYFQNEAQLEKSRLLSDRFSAERPKGSFSTLEIQRTEQGDSAMYLCASSRPYTEAFFGQGTRLTVV.

The chain uses TRBV9 and TRBJ2-1, with D unresolved. The CDR3 covers 12 residues. Trimming removed 0 bases at V and 7 bases at J, with 5 bases between. Germline V CDR1 and CDR2: SGDLS, YYNGEE. DNA of the CDR3: TGTGCCAGCAGCGTAGCGGGTAATGAGCAGTTCTTC. Protein product: CASSVAGNEQFF.

V and J are TRBV7-6 and TRBJ2-1; D is ambiguous. Between the trimmed V and J ends, which lost 1 base and 13 bases, there was a span of 11 bases. The germline V gene has CDR1 SGHVS and CDR2 FNYEAQ. This CDR3 comprises 12 residues. The CDR3 DNA follows: TGTGCCAGCAGCTTAGGGGCAGGACCACAGTTCTTC. Amino acid sequence: CASSLGAGPQFF. Using reference TRBV7-6 and TRBJ2-1 for the parts outside the CDR3, the full variable domain is GAGVSQSPRYKVTKRGQDVALRCDPISGHVSLYWYRQALGQGPEFLTYFNYEAQQDKSGLPNDRFSAERPEGSISTLTIQRTEQRDSAMYRCASSLGAGPQFFGPGTRLTVL.

This sequence joins TRBV7-9 and TRBJ2-3; D is unresolved. There are 13 residues in the CDR3. Per the germline V gene, CDR1 is SEHNR and CDR2 is FQNEAQ (reference sequence). The V end was cut by 5 bases, the J end by 4 bases, with 10 bases between. In DNA form, the CDR3 reads TGTGCCAGCAGCCCGATTAACGCAGATACGCAGTATTTT. Translated: CASSPINADTQYF.

The V call is TRBV4-3, the J call TRBJ1-1; 11 positions agree with TRBD1. The CDR3 contains 17 residues. With V trimmed by 0 bases and J by 2 bases, 5 bases remained unmatched. Germline V gene sequence: CDR1 LGHNA, CDR2 YSLEER. The CDR3 DNA is TGCGCCAGCAGCCAAGATGTCGGGACAGGGGGTAACACTGAAGCTTTCTTT. Amino acid sequence: CASSQDVGTGGNTEAFF.

The genes are TRBV2 and TRBJ2-1; 9 positions agree with TRBD2. The CDR3 runs 15 residues. The trim removed 8 bases at V and 4 bases at J, leaving 9 bases unmatched. Germline lookup yields CDR1 SNHLY and CDR2 FYNNEI. CDR3 sequence reads: CASRHMTSGYNEQFF. The CDR3 nucleotides read TGTGCCAGCCGACATATGACTAGCGGATACAATGAGCAGTTCTTC.

The J gene is TRBJ2-3, the V gene TRBV30; the D call may be TRBD1 or TRBD2 (5 bases each). The ends were cut back, 2 bases at V and 3 bases at J, with 9 bases in the middle. Germline V lookup: CDR1 GTSNPN, CDR2 SVGIG (reference sequence). The CDR3 has 13 residues. The CDR3 sequence is CAWSTGGTDTQYF. In nucleotides, the CDR3 is TGTGCCTGGAGTACTGGGGGAACAGATACGCAGTATTTT.

This clone was counted only a few times. This rearrangement joins TRBV7-6 to TRBJ1-5; D might be TRBD1 (6 bases). Trimming stripped 1 base from V and 6 bases from J, with 13 bases between. The CDR3 covers 15 residues. Germline V gives CDR1 SGHVS, CDR2 FNYEAQ. The DNA for the CDR3 is TGTGCCAGCAGCTTAGAGGGGGTCCGCGGTCAGCCCCAGCATTTT. Its translation is CASSLEGVRGQPQHF.

The chain links TRBV5-5 to TRBJ2-3; 15 bases match TRBD2. Germline lookup yields CDR1 SGHKS and CDR2 YYEKEE (reference sequence). This CDR3 contains 18 residues. V lost 4 bases and J lost 3; bases outside the gene matches: 9. The CDR3 sequence is CASSRLGLAGGGTDTQYF. The CDR3 region has the DNA TGTGCCAGCAGCCGATTGGGACTAGCGGGAGGAGGGACAGATACGCAGTATTTT.

CDR3 loop: CSVAEVGRLRVTF. CDR3 DNA: TGCAGCGTAGCCGAGGTGGGCCGACTAAGGGTCACCTTC. The V gene is TRBV29-1, the J gene TRBJ1-2; the D is unclear. The germline CDR1 and CDR2 sequences are SQVTM and ANQGSEA. This CDR3 is 13 amino acids long. The V end was cut by 6 bases, the J end by 13 bases, with 24 bases between.

The genes are TRBV15 and TRBJ1-4; no clear D gene. The germline V gene encodes CDR1 LNHNV and CDR2 YYDKDF (reference sequence). The V end was cut by 5 bases, the J end by 7 bases, with 11 bases between. This CDR3 is built from 13 residues. The DNA for the CDR3 is TGTGCCACCAGCGGGTACCAGTTTGAAAAACTGTTTTTT. Translated, it gives CATSGYQFEKLFF.

This clone occurred a few times. The CDR3 DNA sequence: TGCAGTGCTTTCATGAACACTGAAGCTTTCTTT. Translated: CSAFMNTEAFF. J is TRBJ1-1 and V is TRBV20-1; D unclear. Trimming took off 5 bases at V and 0 bases at J, with 4 bases between the two ends. Germline loops: CDR1 DFQATT, CDR2 SNEGSKA (reference sequence). The CDR3 extends over 11 amino acids.

This chain links TRBV7-9 with TRBJ1-3; TRBD1 agrees at 8 bases. The CDR3 is 16 amino acids. Losses at the gene ends were 5 bases for V and 1 base for J; bases not matched to a gene: 7. CDR1 and CDR2 from the germline V gene are SEHNR and FQNEAQ (reference sequence). The CDR3 protein is CASSLQGVGSGNTIYF. CDR3 sequence (DNA): TGTGCCAGCAGCCTACAGGGGGTCGGGTCTGGAAACACCATATATTTT. The full variable domain, in which reference TRBV7-9 and TRBJ1-3 provide the parts outside the CDR3, is DTGVSQNPRHKITKRGQNVTFRCDPISEHNRLYWYRQTLGQGPEFLTYFQNEAQLEKSRLLSDRFSAERPKGSFSTLEIQRTEQGDSAMYLCASSLQGVGSGNTIYFGEGSWLTVV.

The V call is TRBV5-4, the J call TRBJ2-1; 9 positions agree with TRBD2. Germline V gene lookup returns CDR1 SGHNT and CDR2 YYREEE (reference sequence). With 0 bases clipped from V and 6 bases from J, the junction kept 4 bases outside the gene matches. The CDR3 contains 15 residues. CDR3 bases: TGTGCCAGCAGCTTGGTGTCTAGCGGGGCCAATGAGCAGTTCTTC. It encodes CASSLVSSGANEQFF.

This chain links TRBV2 with TRBJ2-7; no firm D call. This CDR3 is 12 amino acids long. Trimming cost V 5 bases and J 1 base, with 6 bases left between them. Per the germline V gene, CDR1 is SNHLY and CDR2 is FYNNEI. The CDR3 DNA follows: TGTGCCAGCAGTACATCTTCCTACGAGCAGTACTTC. Residues: CASSTSSYEQYF.

This clone was observed a single time. This rearrangement joins TRBV4-3 to TRBJ2-1, with TRBD1 identical over 7 bases. The V gene end was trimmed by 4 bases and the J gene end by 5 bases; junction bases not matched to a gene: 8. Germline V gives CDR1 LGHNA, CDR2 YSLEER. The CDR3 sequence is 15 residues long. CDR3 coding DNA: TGCGCCAGCAGCCCGATTGAGGGGGCAAACAATGAGCAGTTCTTC. It encodes CASSPIEGANNEQFF.

The rearrangement joins TRBV9 to TRBJ1-2; weak D call: TRBD1 (5 bases). The germline CDR1 and CDR2 sequences are SGDLS and YYNGEE. The length of the CDR3 is 16 residues. The ends were cut back, 0 bases at V and 4 bases at J, with 16 bases in the middle. Written as DNA, the CDR3 is TGTGCCAGCAGCGTAGAGACCCCTGGGGCGGCCTATGGCTACACCTTC. Translating gives CASSVETPGAAYGYTF. The entire variable domain, with the rest obtained from reference TRBV9 and TRBJ1-2, is as follows: DSGVTQTPKHLITATGQRVTLRCSPRSGDLSVYWYQQSLDQGLQFLIQYYNGEERAKGNILERFSAQQFPDLHSELNLSSLELGDSALYFCASSVETPGAAYGYTFGSGTRLTVV.

The chain combines TRBV5-1 with TRBJ2-7, with a possible D match to TRBD2 (6 bases). The CDR3 is 13 residues long. Germline V CDR1 and CDR2: SGHRS, YFSETQ. V was trimmed by 2 bases and J by 6 bases, leaving 12 bases between them. CDR3 coding DNA: TGCGCCAGCAGCTTATGGGAGGATCGCGAGCAGTACTTC. Translation gives CASSLWEDREQYF.

This rearrangement joins TRBV11-2 to TRBJ2-5; D is undetermined. The CDR3 length is 11 residues. Germline V lookup: CDR1 SGHAT, CDR2 FQNNGV. Trimming shortened V by 6 bases and J by 5 bases, and 7 bases separated the two germline ends. CDR3: CASRWMETQYF. CDR3 coding DNA: TGTGCCAGCAGATGGATGGAGACCCAGTACTTC.

The rearrangement uses TRBV28 and TRBJ2-1, with 9 bases aligning to TRBD2. V was clipped by 3 bases and J by 1 base; unmatched bases: 10. CDR3 size: 18 residues. Germline lookup yields CDR1 MDHEN and CDR2 SYDVKM. Here the CDR3 reads CASSFDGTSRLSYNEQFF. The CDR3 DNA is TGTGCCAGCAGTTTCGATGGGACTAGCAGGTTATCCTACAATGAGCAGTTCTTC.